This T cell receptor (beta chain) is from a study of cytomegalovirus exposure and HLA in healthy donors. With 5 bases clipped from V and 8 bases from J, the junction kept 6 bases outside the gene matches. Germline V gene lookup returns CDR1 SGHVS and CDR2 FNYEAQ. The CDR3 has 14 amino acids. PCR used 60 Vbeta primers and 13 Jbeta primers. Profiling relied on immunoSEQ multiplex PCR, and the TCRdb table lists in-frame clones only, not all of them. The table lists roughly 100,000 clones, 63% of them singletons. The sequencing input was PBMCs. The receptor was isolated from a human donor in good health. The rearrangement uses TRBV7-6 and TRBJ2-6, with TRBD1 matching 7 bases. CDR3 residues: CASSLGQRTNVLTF. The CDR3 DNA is TGTGCCAGCAGCCTGGGACAGCGAACCAACGTCCTGACTTTC.